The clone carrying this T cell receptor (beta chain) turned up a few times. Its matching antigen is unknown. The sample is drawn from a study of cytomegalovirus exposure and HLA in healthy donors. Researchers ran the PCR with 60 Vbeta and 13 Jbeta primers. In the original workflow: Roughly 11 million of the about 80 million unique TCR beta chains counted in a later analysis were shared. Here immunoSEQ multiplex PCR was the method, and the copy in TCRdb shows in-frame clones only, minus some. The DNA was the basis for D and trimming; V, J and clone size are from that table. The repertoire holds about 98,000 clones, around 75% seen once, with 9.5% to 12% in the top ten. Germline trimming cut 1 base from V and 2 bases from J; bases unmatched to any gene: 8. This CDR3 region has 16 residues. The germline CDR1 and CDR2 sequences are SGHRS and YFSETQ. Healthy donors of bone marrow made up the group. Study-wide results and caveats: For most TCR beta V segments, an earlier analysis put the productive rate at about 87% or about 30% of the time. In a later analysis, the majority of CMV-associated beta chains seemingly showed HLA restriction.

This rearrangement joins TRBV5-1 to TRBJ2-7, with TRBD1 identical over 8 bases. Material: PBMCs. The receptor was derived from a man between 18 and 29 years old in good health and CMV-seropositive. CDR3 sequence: CASSLNPGTGTYEQYF. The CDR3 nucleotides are TGCGCCAGCAGCTTGAACCCCGGGACAGGAACCTACGAGCAGTACTTC.